The clone carrying this TCR beta chain was detected a few times. The authors reverse transcribed about 0.5 to 1 ug RNA with random hexamers. Via MiXCR, TCRdb re-called the immunoSEQ multiplex PCR reads, giving one row per CDR3 protein. The sample lists approximately 110,000 distinct CDR3 sequences; 80% to 95% were seen once. The data were taken from a study of CD8 T cells in Susac syndrome. CDR1 and CDR2 from the germline V gene are SGHDT and YYEEEE. CDR3 length: 13 residues. J lost 3 bases, V lost 4 bases, and 3 bases had no gene match. The TCR was taken from a human donor with multiple sclerosis. The rearrangement uses TRBV5-6 and TRBJ1-2, with 7 bases identical to TRBD1. The sequenced sample consisted of CD8+ T cells from PBMCs. CDR3: CASSPTGDYGYTF. The CDR3 DNA sequence: TGTGCCAGCAGCCCTACAGGGGACTATGGCTACACCTTC.